The text below deals with one TCR beta chain. Its cognate antigen is unknown. The sequence runs out 3 residues before the end of the CDR3; the remainder is reconstructed from the germline J gene. Diagnosis required reduced IgG, IgA and/or IgM with specific antibody deficiency. Both groups were predominantly of Caucasian heritage. The germline V gene has CDR1 LNHDA and CDR2 SQIVND (reference sequence). Deletions cut 10 bases from V and 4 bases from J, with 16 bases between. The length of the CDR3 is 14 residues. These data originate in a study of T cell clonality in common variable immunodeficiency. Regarding the study as a whole: Common variable immunodeficiency TCR beta sequences reportedly had fewer deletions and N-nucleotide insertions.

Method: immunoSEQ multiplex PCR; TCRdb's copy keeps in-frame clones and lacks some. The table records 30,000 to 40,000 clones without singletons, the ten largest covering about 6.7%. Sequenced sample: peripheral blood mononuclear cells. The chain couples TRBV19 to TRBJ2-2; D is perhaps TRBD1 (6 bases). The sequence was collected from a human donor with common variable immunodeficiency. The CDR3 sequence: CATRSRGGTGELFF. The CDR3 DNA, read in part, is TGTGCCACCAGGAGCAGGGGCGGCACCGGGGAG. Full variable domain (remainder filled in from reference TRBV19 and TRBJ2-2): DGGITQSPKYLFRKEGQNVTLSCEQNLNHDAMYWYRQDPGQGLRLIYYSQIVNDFQKGDIAEGYSVSREKKESFPLTVTSAQKNPTAFYLCATRSRGGTGELFFGEGSRLTVL.